These T cell receptor beta chains were read from a single sample in a study. TCRdb used MiXCR to reprocess the 5' RACE reads, holding one entry per CDR3 protein. This sample carries approximately 9,600 distinct CDR3 sequences, over 35% of them seen once, and the ten largest clones take about 2.9%. The specimen was Tregs sorted from a lymph node. These TCRs come from a female donor with breast cancer. The CDR3 runs from the conserved cysteine through the conserved F or W. A D gene is named only where the DNA matches it firmly. The size field is filled for only some rows; it gives once, few, many or a size class.

V gene: TRBV7-3; D gene: TRBD2; clone size: NA; J gene: TRBJ2-5; CDR3 DNA: TGTGCCAGCAGCTCAACCGGGACTAGCGGGACTCAAGAGACCCAGTACTTC; CDR3 protein: CASSSTGTSGTQETQYF
V gene: TRBV2; D gene: NA; clone size: NA; J gene: TRBJ1-1; CDR3 DNA: TGTGCCACCCCGGTCGGGACTGAAGCTTTCTTT; CDR3 protein: CATPVGTEAFF
V gene: TRBV13; D gene: NA; clone size: NA; J gene: TRBJ1-2; CDR3 DNA: TGTGCCAGCAGCTTAGGCATGGCAGGGCGAAACTATGGCTACACCTTC; CDR3 protein: CASSLGMAGRNYGYTF
V gene: TRBV4-1; D gene: NA; clone size: few; J gene: TRBJ1-1; CDR3 DNA: TGCGCCAGCAGCCAAAACCGAAGGGAAGCTTTCTTT; CDR3 protein: CASSQNRREAFF
V gene: TRBV7-6; D gene: NA; clone size: large; J gene: TRBJ2-1; CDR3 DNA: TGTGCCAGCAGCTTAGGGACCGAAAATGAGCAGTTCTTC; CDR3 protein: CASSLGTENEQFF
V gene: TRBV6-5; D gene: TRBD1; clone size: few; J gene: TRBJ1-1; CDR3 DNA: TGTGCCAGCAGTTACTCGAATCAGGGGGCCACTGAAGCTTTCTTT; CDR3 protein: CASSYSNQGATEAFF
V gene: TRBV4-2; D gene: NA; clone size: NA; J gene: TRBJ1-5; CDR3 DNA: TGTGCCAGCAGCCGTACGCAGGGACAGCCCCAGCATTTT; CDR3 protein: CASSRTQGQPQHF
V gene: TRBV7-6; D gene: NA; clone size: few; J gene: TRBJ2-5; CDR3 DNA: TGTGCCAGCAGCCAGAAAGGCCAAGAGACCCAGTACTTC; CDR3 protein: CASSQKGQETQYF
V gene: TRBV4-2; D gene: NA; clone size: few; J gene: TRBJ1-5; CDR3 DNA: TGTGCCAGCAGCCAAGAGGCTCAGACCACGGGCCAGCCCCAGCATTTT; CDR3 protein: CASSQEAQTTGQPQHF
V gene: TRBV6-1; D gene: NA; clone size: NA; J gene: TRBJ2-3; CDR3 DNA: TGTGCCAGCAGTGGGGGGTACAGGGTAGCCACAGATACGCAGTATTTT; CDR3 protein: CASSGGYRVATDTQYF
V gene: TRBV5-6; D gene: TRBD2; clone size: NA; J gene: TRBJ2-5; CDR3 DNA: TGTGCCAGCAGCTCGGGACTAGCGGGACAAGAGGCCCAGTACTTC; CDR3 protein: CASSSGLAGQEAQYF
V gene: TRBV11-2; D gene: NA; clone size: few; J gene: TRBJ1-5; CDR3 DNA: TGTGCCAGCAGCTTAAGTCCCAATCAGCCCCAGCATTTT; CDR3 protein: CASSLSPNQPQHF
V gene: TRBV12-3/TRBV12-4; D gene: NA; clone size: few; J gene: TRBJ2-7; CDR3 DNA: TGTGCCAGCAGATCCACAGGATCCTACGAGCAGTACTTC; CDR3 protein: CASRSTGSYEQYF
V gene: TRBV5-1; D gene: NA; clone size: NA; J gene: TRBJ1-1; CDR3 DNA: TGCGCCAGCAGCTGGGATACAGATTCCGGAGGCACTGAAGCTTTCTTT; CDR3 protein: CASSWDTDSGGTEAFF
V gene: TRBV4-1; D gene: NA; clone size: NA; J gene: TRBJ2-1; CDR3 DNA: TGCGCCAGCAGCCAAGTTGGCCAGCCCGCCTACAATGAGCAGTTCTTC; CDR3 protein: CASSQVGQPAYNEQFF
V gene: TRBV5-1; D gene: NA; clone size: few; J gene: TRBJ2-7; CDR3 DNA: TGCGCCAGCAGTGGTGGGTTATACGAGCAGTACTTC; CDR3 protein: CASSGGLYEQYF
V gene: TRBV7-3; D gene: TRBD1; clone size: NA; J gene: TRBJ2-1; CDR3 DNA: TGTGCCAGCAGCCGAGCGAGAGGGACAGTGAAGGAGCAGTTCTTC; CDR3 protein: CASSRARGTVKEQFF
V gene: TRBV6-5; D gene: NA; clone size: few; J gene: TRBJ1-2; CDR3 DNA: TGTGCCAGCAGTTACTCTATAGGGGCCTATGGCTACACCTTC; CDR3 protein: CASSYSIGAYGYTF
V gene: TRBV6-5; D gene: TRBD1; clone size: few; J gene: TRBJ2-5; CDR3 DNA: TGTGCCAGCAGAATTGGGACAGGGGGCAAGGAGACCCAGTACTTC; CDR3 protein: CASRIGTGGKETQYF
V gene: TRBV27; D gene: NA; clone size: NA; J gene: TRBJ2-3; CDR3 DNA: TGTGCCAGCACCCCTAGAGGGGGTGGGGATACGCAGTATTTT; CDR3 protein: CASTPRGGGDTQYF
V gene: TRBV12-3/TRBV12-4; D gene: NA; clone size: NA; J gene: TRBJ1-5; CDR3 DNA: TGTGCCAGCAGTTTGGCCAGGGCAGATCAGCCCCAGCATTTT; CDR3 protein: CASSLARADQPQHF
V gene: TRBV12-3/TRBV12-4; D gene: NA; clone size: few; J gene: TRBJ1-1; CDR3 DNA: TGTGCCAGCAACCTCATGAACACTGAAGCTTTCTTT; CDR3 protein: CASNLMNTEAFF
V gene: TRBV4-1; D gene: NA; clone size: few; J gene: TRBJ2-7; CDR3 DNA: TGCGCCAGCAGCCAAGATACGAGCTACGAGCAGTACTTC; CDR3 protein: CASSQDTSYEQYF
V gene: TRBV4-1; D gene: TRBD2; clone size: NA; J gene: TRBJ2-1; CDR3 DNA: TGCGCCAGCAGCCAAATTACTAGCGTCGGTTACAATGAGCAGTTCTTC; CDR3 protein: CASSQITSVGYNEQFF
V gene: TRBV20-1; D gene: NA; clone size: few; J gene: TRBJ2-1; CDR3 DNA: TGCAGTGCTAGAGATAGAGGGAGCCACATCTCCTACAATGAGCAGTTCTTC; CDR3 protein: CSARDRGSHISYNEQFF
V gene: TRBV7-6; D gene: NA; clone size: NA; J gene: TRBJ2-5; CDR3 DNA: TGTGCCAGCAGCCAAGCCAGGGGCCAAGAGACCCAGTACTTC; CDR3 protein: CASSQARGQETQYF